These T cell receptor beta chains were read from a single sample in a study of regulatory T cells in long-lasting Graves disease. Via MiXCR, TCRdb re-called the multiplex PCR reads, giving one row per CDR3 protein. Altogether 350,000 to 400,000 distinct CDR3 sequences are present, 15% to 18% being singletons, with the ten largest covering 22%. The sample was peripheral blood mononuclear cells (PBMCs), taken at new diagnosis, from a patient treated with antithyroid drugs. These receptors came from a female donor with Graves disease. Both conserved end residues are trimmed from each CDR3.

J gene: TRBJ2-1
V gene: TRBV5-1
CDR3 protein: ASSFTGTSDAREF

J gene: TRBJ2-5
V gene: TRBV12-3/TRBV12-4
CDR3 protein: ASSLLRGQETQY

J gene: TRBJ1-2
V gene: TRBV27
CDR3 protein: ASSFTGNYGYT

J gene: TRBJ2-7
V gene: TRBV20-1
CDR3 protein: SAGLTSRPYEQY

J gene: TRBJ1-1
V gene: TRBV10-3
CDR3 protein: AIRGSDTEAF

J gene: TRBJ1-2
V gene: TRBV12-3/TRBV12-4
CDR3 protein: ASSFSAPANYGYT

J gene: TRBJ2-2
V gene: TRBV5-1
CDR3 protein: ASSYAGNTGELF

J gene: TRBJ1-2
V gene: TRBV6-5
CDR3 protein: ASSYGAGGYGYT

J gene: TRBJ1-5
V gene: TRBV7-2
CDR3 protein: ASSPPDYILSNQPQH

J gene: TRBJ1-4
V gene: TRBV7-2
CDR3 protein: ASSLVGETNEKLF

J gene: TRBJ2-5
V gene: TRBV19
CDR3 protein: ASSVVGGLGETQY

J gene: TRBJ2-5
V gene: TRBV6-2/TRBV6-3
CDR3 protein: ASSYSTPRETQY

J gene: TRBJ1-5
V gene: TRBV30
CDR3 protein: AWSLGHISNQPQH

J gene: TRBJ2-2
V gene: TRBV6-1
CDR3 protein: ASRRARTGELF

J gene: TRBJ2-5
V gene: TRBV11-2
CDR3 protein: ASSSSEQETQY

J gene: TRBJ2-1
V gene: TRBV11-2
CDR3 protein: ASSPVLAGRRVNEQF

J gene: TRBJ1-1
V gene: TRBV20-1
CDR3 protein: SVWGNTEAF

J gene: TRBJ2-3
V gene: TRBV2
CDR3 protein: AAGTSGRAKDTQY

J gene: TRBJ1-2
V gene: TRBV27
CDR3 protein: ASRGGDGYT

J gene: TRBJ2-3
V gene: TRBV24-1
CDR3 protein: ATSSSSGLARSTDTQY

J gene: TRBJ2-1
V gene: TRBV28
CDR3 protein: ASSPSGRANDEQF

J gene: TRBJ2-5
V gene: TRBV29-1
CDR3 protein: SVGVSQETQY

J gene: TRBJ1-2
V gene: TRBV5-6
CDR3 protein: ASSLYGGVSGQLSYGYT

J gene: TRBJ2-3
V gene: TRBV20-1
CDR3 protein: SASTGTGTSTDTQY

J gene: TRBJ2-5
V gene: TRBV28
CDR3 protein: ASSSLAGAETQY

J gene: TRBJ1-2
V gene: TRBV20-1
CDR3 protein: SARDLTGQNYGYT

J gene: TRBJ2-1
V gene: TRBV12-3/TRBV12-4
CDR3 protein: ASSLEGFDEQF

J gene: TRBJ2-3
V gene: TRBV20-1
CDR3 protein: SASRAGVTMQY

J gene: TRBJ2-7
V gene: TRBV6-1
CDR3 protein: ASSPTSSYEQY

J gene: TRBJ1-5
V gene: TRBV6-1
CDR3 protein: ASSEGADQPQH

J gene: TRBJ2-7
V gene: TRBV10-3
CDR3 protein: AISFPPGQGAYEQY

J gene: TRBJ2-3
V gene: TRBV2
CDR3 protein: ASSDPTGPDTQY

J gene: TRBJ1-2
V gene: TRBV9
CDR3 protein: ASSPTGGLYGYT

J gene: TRBJ2-2
V gene: TRBV20-1
CDR3 protein: SAQLAGGPNTGELF

J gene: TRBJ1-1
V gene: TRBV10-3
CDR3 protein: ATGQSPNTEAF

J gene: TRBJ1-6
V gene: TRBV19
CDR3 protein: ASSIMPGGQKYNSPLH

J gene: TRBJ2-2
V gene: TRBV29-1
CDR3 protein: SVESQGRTTGELF

J gene: TRBJ1-2
V gene: TRBV5-5
CDR3 protein: ASSLATATNYGYT

J gene: TRBJ1-2
V gene: TRBV6-1
CDR3 protein: ASSDRGPYGYT

J gene: TRBJ2-2
V gene: TRBV10-2
CDR3 protein: ASLFGELF

J gene: TRBJ1-1
V gene: TRBV3-1
CDR3 protein: ASSPSWGNTEAF

J gene: TRBJ1-2
V gene: TRBV29-1
CDR3 protein: SVGGADGYT

J gene: TRBJ2-1
V gene: TRBV15
CDR3 protein: ATSRDGGGSTYNEQF

J gene: TRBJ1-2
V gene: TRBV2
CDR3 protein: ASFRVSYGYT

J gene: TRBJ1-1
V gene: TRBV20-1
CDR3 protein: SARDWSLRFIFRGLNTEAF

J gene: TRBJ2-3
V gene: TRBV5-6
CDR3 protein: ASSLWVPTDTQY

J gene: TRBJ2-1
V gene: TRBV5-1
CDR3 protein: ASSQGGRSGGRKNNEQF

J gene: TRBJ2-2
V gene: TRBV24-1
CDR3 protein: ATSALATGELF

J gene: TRBJ2-3
V gene: TRBV7-9
CDR3 protein: ASSSPLTSGGQY

J gene: TRBJ2-7
V gene: TRBV20-1
CDR3 protein: SAAPVGLAYEQY

J gene: TRBJ2-6
V gene: TRBV6-2/TRBV6-3
CDR3 protein: ASSRVSAGANVLT

J gene: TRBJ2-6
V gene: TRBV12-3/TRBV12-4
CDR3 protein: ASLQNSGANVLT

J gene: TRBJ2-2
V gene: TRBV27
CDR3 protein: ASSSSPGTYTGELF

J gene: TRBJ2-5
V gene: TRBV7-2
CDR3 protein: ASTERPGETQY

J gene: TRBJ2-5
V gene: TRBV6-1
CDR3 protein: ASTEGREETQY

J gene: TRBJ2-3
V gene: TRBV11-2
CDR3 protein: ASSTNVPTDTQY

J gene: TRBJ1-1
V gene: TRBV5-1
CDR3 protein: ASSWRTGDSATEAF